These 26 T cell receptor beta chains came from one sample sequenced in a study of Graves' ophthalmopathy and Graves' hyperthyroidism. The authors amplified TCR beta CDR3 regions, and they did so from RNA transcripts for repertoire sequencing. An opening RT-PCR round employed HTBI primers and preceded a second-round multiplex PCR. TCRdb processed the multiplex PCR reads anew with MiXCR; each CDR3 protein has one entry. The sample lists approximately 500,000 distinct CDR3 sequences, under 15% seen once, with over 8% in the top ten. Input material: blood. The receptors stem from a woman aged 25 to 39 with Graves' ophthalmopathy.

This clonotype has a count of ten or more. V gene TRBV6-5 combines with J gene TRBJ1-1, with 8 bases identical to TRBD1. The CDR3 has 17 residues. Per germline, CDR1 MNHEY and CDR2 SVGAGI. J was trimmed by 4 bases and V by 0 bases; bases with no gene match: 10. The CDR3 region is CASSYSLTRGRRTEAFF. CDR3 DNA sequence: TGTGCCAGCAGTTACTCGTTAACCAGGGGGCGACGCACTGAAGCTTTCTTT.

This clonotype was found many times. The chain uses TRBV20-1 and TRBJ1-2; D is uncertain. The CDR3 is 11 residues long. CDR1 is DFQATT, CDR2 SNEGSKA, per germline (reference sequence). The V end lost 4 bases, the J end lost 3 bases, and 6 bases lay between the germline ends. CDR3 residues: CSAKVDYGYTF. The CDR3 region has the DNA TGCAGTGCTAAGGTAGACTATGGCTACACCTTC.

This clonotype was found many times. The genes are TRBV20-1 and TRBJ1-2; D gene ambiguous. The CDR3 sequence is 12 residues long. Deletions cut 3 bases from V and 8 bases from J, with 13 bases between. The germline CDR1 and CDR2 sequences are DFQATT and SNEGSKA (reference sequence). CDR3 residues: CSARPQEGGYTF. In nucleotides, the CDR3 is TGCAGTGCTAGGCCACAAGAGGGAGGCTACACCTTC.

A few counts support this clonotype. The gene calls are TRBV24-1 and TRBJ2-5; D remains ambiguous. The V gene lost 1 base and the J gene lost 4 bases, with 15 bases spanning the gap. Germline assignment: CDR1 KGHDR and CDR2 SFDVKD. The CDR3 consists of 16 residues. The CDR3 is CATSDFGITEGETQYF. CDR3 nucleotide sequence: TGTGCCACCAGTGATTTCGGCATCACCGAAGGAGAGACCCAGTACTTC.

This clonotype was recorded at least ten times. This rearrangement joins TRBV20-1 to TRBJ1-2; possibly TRBD1 for D (5 bases). The V end was cut by 7 bases, the J end by 7 bases, with 10 bases between. The CDR3 contains 10 residues. CDR1 and CDR2 from the germline V gene are DFQATT and SNEGSKA (reference sequence). DNA of the CDR3: TGCAGTGTTGACACAGGTGGCTACACCTTC. It specifies CSVDTGGYTF.

This clonotype was counted a few times. J is TRBJ2-4 and V is TRBV7-9, with 7 positions matching TRBD1. With 4 bases clipped from V and 2 bases from J, the junction kept 17 bases outside the gene matches. Germline loops: CDR1 SEHNR, CDR2 FQNEAQ (reference sequence). The CDR3 covers 19 residues. CDR3 nucleotides: TGTGCCAGCAGCTCCCTTAGGGGGCCCGAAGGTCGGACCAAAAACATTCAGTACTTC. Its protein is CASSSLRGPEGRTKNIQYF.

A single count supports this clonotype. The genes are TRBV5-1 and TRBJ2-7; D unresolved. The length of the CDR3 is 14 residues. Between the trimmed V and J ends, which lost 0 bases and 2 bases, there was a span of 9 bases. Germline loops: CDR1 SGHRS, CDR2 YFSETQ. The CDR3 is CASSLGQSTYEQYF. Here the CDR3 DNA reads TGCGCCAGCAGCTTGGGCCAGAGTACCTACGAGCAGTACTTC.

Regarding this clonotype: Germline is not matched at one junction end, which may reflect a read error. V and J are TRBV12-3 or TRBV12-4 and TRBJ1-5, with D uncertain. The CDR3 totals 13 residues. CDR3 protein: CASSESIALGQHF. CDR3 nucleotide sequence: TGCGCCAGCAGTGAGTCGATTGCCTTGGGCCAGCATTTT.

The sample holds a few counts of this clonotype. The chain links TRBV28 to TRBJ2-7; no clear D. Trimming pared 7 bases from V and 2 bases from J, leaving 18 bases between. Germline loops: CDR1 MDHEN, CDR2 SYDVKM. The CDR3 is 15 amino acids. For the CDR3, the DNA is TGTGCCAGCACCCTTGGGCCAATTATTACCTACGAGCAGTACTTC. Protein: CASTLGPIITYEQYF.

V gene TRBV12-3 or TRBV12-4 combines with J gene TRBJ2-7; 7 bases are a match to TRBD1. V lost 8 bases, J lost 0 bases, and 10 bases stayed unmatched. This CDR3 is 15 amino acids long. Here the CDR3 DNA reads TGTGCCAGCGCGACGAGGGGGCCCTTCTCCTACGAGCAGTACTTC. Its translation is CASATRGPFSYEQYF.

This clonotype turned up a few times. The gene calls are TRBV11-1 and TRBJ2-2; D is undetermined. The germline V and J ends were trimmed by 2 bases and 0 bases, with 13 bases remaining between them. Germline values: CDR1 SGHAT, CDR2 FQDESV (reference sequence). The CDR3 consists of 17 residues. CDR3: CASSLSGRRTNTGELFF. The DNA for the CDR3 is TGTGCCAGCAGCTTATCAGGCCGGCGGACGAACACCGGGGAGCTGTTTTTT. The complete variable domain, with remaining parts taken from reference TRBV11-1 and TRBJ2-2, reads EAEVAQSPRYKITEKSQAVAFWCDPISGHATLYWYRQILGQGPELLVQFQDESVVDDSQLPKDRFSAERLKGVDSTLKIQPAELGDSAMYLCASSLSGRRTNTGELFFGEGSRLTVL.

The V gene is TRBV28, the J gene TRBJ1-1; 9 bases fit TRBD1. The J segment lost 4 bases and the V segment lost 2 bases, leaving 5 bases of the junction unmatched. Germline CDR1 is MDHEN and CDR2 is SYDVKM. This CDR3 region has 15 residues. The CDR3 DNA is TGTGCCAGCAGTTTAAACAGGGGGCAGGGCACTGAAGCTTTCTTT. Protein product: CASSLNRGQGTEAFF.

This clonotype was detected many times. The rearrangement uses TRBV2 and TRBJ1-1; 7 bases map to TRBD1. V was pared by 4 bases and J by 4 bases, with 9 bases of the junction left unmatched. Germline CDR1 reads SNHLY; CDR2 reads FYNNEI. The CDR3 covers 15 residues. The CDR3: CASSGERGQSTEAFF. The CDR3 DNA follows: TGTGCCAGCAGTGGGGAAAGGGGGCAGAGCACTGAAGCTTTCTTT.

This clonotype has just a few counts. This chain joins TRBV11-2 and TRBJ2-7, with 11 bases matching TRBD2. Trimming took 3 bases from V and 5 from J; bases not matched to a gene: 9. This CDR3 is built from 16 residues. Germline V gene lookup returns CDR1 SGHAT and CDR2 FQNNGV. CDR3 sequence reads: CASSFTGTSGEDEQYF. CDR3 nucleotide sequence: TGTGCCAGCAGCTTTACCGGGACTAGCGGCGAAGACGAGCAGTACTTC.

This clonotype was picked up many times. In DNA form, the CDR3 reads TGTGCCAGCAGCTTAGATAGTCGGCAGTTGAACACTGAAGCTTTCTTT. Residues: CASSLDSRQLNTEAFF. The chain joins TRBV11-2 to TRBJ1-1; D is undetermined. V lost 0 bases and J 0 bases, leaving 11 bases between the germline ends. Per the germline V gene, CDR1 is SGHAT and CDR2 is FQNNGV. This CDR3 has 16 amino acids.

The chain carries TRBV11-1 and TRBJ2-7, with 11 bases identical to TRBD2. The V gene's germline CDR1 is SGHAT and CDR2 FQDESV (reference sequence). The CDR3 runs to 18 residues. The junction had 14 bases not matched to a gene; V was cut back by 7 bases and J by 0 bases. The CDR3 spells CASTRVGSGGEHSYEQYF. The CDR3 nucleotides read TGTGCCAGCACCCGCGTGGGTAGCGGGGGGGAACACTCCTACGAGCAGTACTTC.

This clonotype has ten or more counts. The V and J genes are TRBV7-2 and TRBJ2-5; no reliable D call. CDR3 size: 14 residues. Looked up from germline, CDR1 is SGHTA and CDR2 is FQGNSA. The V end lost 4 bases, the J end lost 9 bases, and 18 bases lay between the germline ends. The CDR3 is CASSSPNVPWAQYF. For the CDR3, the DNA is TGTGCCAGCAGCTCCCCTAACGTGCCCTGGGCCCAGTACTTC.

This clonotype was recorded a few times. The CDR3 DNA reads as TGTGCTAGTGGGGCCGCGGGGGGGGCTTACGAGCAGTACTTC. Amino acid sequence: CASGAAGGAYEQYF. The rearrangement uses TRBV12-5 and TRBJ2-7, with TRBD2 matching over 9 bases. Germline lookup yields CDR1 LGHNT and CDR2 FRNRAP. This CDR3 has 14 amino acids. Trimming removed 6 bases from V and 4 bases from J; junction bases left unmatched: 7.

The chain has TRBV20-1 and TRBJ1-6, with 8 bases that match TRBD1. The CDR3 length is 17 residues. Germline-derived CDR1 and CDR2 are DFQATT and SNEGSKA (reference sequence). J lost 2 bases, V lost 4 bases, and 10 bases had no gene match. The CDR3 is CSAIADRVKTYNSPLHF. CDR3 coding DNA: TGCAGTGCTATCGCGGACAGGGTAAAGACCTATAATTCACCCCTCCACTTT.

Details on this clonotype: Mismatch with germline at one junction end may stem from a read error. The chain has TRBV27 and TRBJ2-5; D unclear. The CDR3 runs to 12 residues. In germline, CDR1 is MNHEY, CDR2 SMNVEV (reference sequence). The DNA of the CDR3 is TGTGCCAGCAGTTTGATCGGTGAGACCAAGTACTTC. It translates to CASSLIGETKYF.

This clonotype has at least ten counts. One end of the junction fails to match germline, which may point to a read error. V is TRBV20-1 and J is TRBJ1-5, with D possibly being TRBD1 (5 bases). This CDR3 spans 13 amino acids. CDR1 and CDR2 from the germline V gene are DFQATT and SNEGSKA (reference sequence). DNA of the CDR3: TGCAGTGCCAGAGTGGGGGGGTCGGAGCCCCAGCATTTT. Its translation: CSARVGGSEPQHF.

This clonotype was recorded at least ten times. The CDR3, as DNA: TGCAGCGTTGAAATCGTAAGATCCAAGGAGACCCAGTACTTC. Protein: CSVEIVRSKETQYF. The V gene is TRBV29-1, the J gene TRBJ2-5; D remains ambiguous. V was shortened by 2 bases and J by 5 bases, with 15 bases between the two germline ends. The germline CDR1 and CDR2 sequences are SQVTM and ANQGSEA. The CDR3 runs to 14 residues.

This clonotype was found many times. The V and J genes are TRBV7-9 and TRBJ1-2; no reliable D call. V shed 6 bases and J shed 5 bases, with 13 bases lying between them. The CDR3 is made up of 13 amino acids. The germline V gene encodes CDR1 SEHNR and CDR2 FQNEAQ (reference sequence). The CDR3 loop reads CASSLGSYYGYTF. In DNA form, the CDR3 reads TGTGCCAGCAGTTTGGGTAGTTATTATGGCTACACCTTC.

This clonotype was picked up many times. J is TRBJ2-5 and V is TRBV19; D not resolved. The length of the CDR3 is 14 residues. Germline V gene sequence: CDR1 LNHDA, CDR2 SQIVND (reference sequence). The V end lost 7 bases, the J end lost 0 bases, and 12 bases lay between the germline ends. The chain's CDR3 is CASKAFLNQETQYF. CDR3 DNA: TGTGCCAGTAAGGCCTTCTTGAACCAAGAGACCCAGTACTTC.

This clonotype showed up many times. V is TRBV12-3 or TRBV12-4 and J is TRBJ2-7; D perhaps matches TRBD1 (5 bases). Between the trimmed V and J ends, which lost 1 base and 4 bases, there was a span of 8 bases. The CDR3 spans 13 residues. The CDR3 sequence is CASSLGGQYEQYF. DNA for the CDR3: TGTGCCAGCAGTTTAGGCGGACAATACGAGCAGTACTTC.

This clonotype was seen a few times. The rearrangement uses TRBV14 and TRBJ2-7; 7 nucleotides match TRBD1. The CDR3 is 14 residues long. The junction had 6 bases not matched to a gene; V was cut back by 4 bases and J by 3 bases. Germline CDR1 reads SGHDN; CDR2 reads FVKESK. The CDR3 DNA reads as TGTGCCAGCAGCCTGTCACAGGGGCGCTACGAGCAGTACTTC. Its translation is CASSLSQGRYEQYF.